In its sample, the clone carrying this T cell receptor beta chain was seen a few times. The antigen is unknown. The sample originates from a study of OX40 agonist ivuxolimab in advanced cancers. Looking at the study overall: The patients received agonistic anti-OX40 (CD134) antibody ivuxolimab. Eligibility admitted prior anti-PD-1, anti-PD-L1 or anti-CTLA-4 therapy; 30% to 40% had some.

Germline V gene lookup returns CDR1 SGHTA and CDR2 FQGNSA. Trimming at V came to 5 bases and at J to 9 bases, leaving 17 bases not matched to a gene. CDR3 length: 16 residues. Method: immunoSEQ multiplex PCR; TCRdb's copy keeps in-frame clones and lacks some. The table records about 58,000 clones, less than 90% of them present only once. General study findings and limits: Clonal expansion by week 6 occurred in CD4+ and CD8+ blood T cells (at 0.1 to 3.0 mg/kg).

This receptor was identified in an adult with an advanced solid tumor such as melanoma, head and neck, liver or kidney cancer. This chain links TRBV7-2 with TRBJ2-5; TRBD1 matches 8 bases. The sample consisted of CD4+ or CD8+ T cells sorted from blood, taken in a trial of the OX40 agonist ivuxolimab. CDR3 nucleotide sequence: TGTGCCAGCAGCAGACAGGGGCGGGAAGGCTCTGGGGCCCAGTACTTC. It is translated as CASSRQGREGSGAQYF. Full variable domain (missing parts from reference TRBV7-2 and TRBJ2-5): GAGVSQSPSNKVTEKGKDVELRCDPISGHTALYWYRQSLGQGLEFLIYFQGNSAPDKSGLPSDRFSAERTGGSVSTLTIQRTQQEDSAVYLCASSRQGREGSGAQYFGPGTRLLVL.